The rows below give T cell receptor beta chains drawn from one sample of a study of molecular identifiers for immune sequencing clone quantification. TCRdb ran MiXCR on the PCR reads and lists one entry per CDR3 protein. This table holds about 640,000 distinct CDR3 sequences, around 20% found once. The sequenced material came from naive CD8+ T cells from blood, with Jurkat cell RNA spiked in. These receptors all come from a human donor in good health. Some libraries in this study had Jurkat cell RNA spiked in. The CDR3 runs from the conserved cysteine through the conserved F or W. Each record gives: J gene, V gene, D gene, clone size, CDR3 DNA, CDR3 protein. The D gene is left open where the match is weak. Part of the rows lack a size; the others show once, few, many or a class for expanded clones.

j_gene: TRBJ2-2
v_gene: TRBV27
d_gene: TRBD1
abundance: few
CDR3nt: TGTGCCAGCAGTTCCGGGACAGTGATGGGGGACACCGGGGAGCTGTTTTTT
CDR3aa: CASSSGTVMGDTGELFF

j_gene: TRBJ2-7
v_gene: TRBV28
d_gene: NA
abundance: NA
CDR3nt: TGTGCCAGCAGTTTATCCACATCGTCCCGGGAGCAGTACTTC
CDR3aa: CASSLSTSSREQYF

j_gene: TRBJ2-7
v_gene: TRBV5-1
d_gene: NA
abundance: many
CDR3nt: TGCGCCAGCAGCTTGTCGGGACGGGACTACGAGCAGTACTTC
CDR3aa: CASSLSGRDYEQYF

j_gene: TRBJ1-1
v_gene: TRBV15
d_gene: NA
abundance: many
CDR3nt: TGTGCCACCAGCAGCTACAGGGACACTGAAGCTTTCTTT
CDR3aa: CATSSYRDTEAFF

j_gene: TRBJ2-7
v_gene: TRBV2
d_gene: TRBD2
abundance: few
CDR3nt: TGTGCCAGCAGTCGACTAGCGGGGGGGCGTATCGTCTACGAGCAGTACTTC
CDR3aa: CASSRLAGGRIVYEQYF

j_gene: TRBJ2-5
v_gene: TRBV27
d_gene: NA
abundance: many
CDR3nt: TGTGCCAGCAGTCCCTCCTCGACAGGCCAAGAGACCCAGTACTTC
CDR3aa: CASSPSSTGQETQYF

j_gene: TRBJ2-5
v_gene: TRBV14
d_gene: NA
abundance: many
CDR3nt: TGTGCCAGCAGCCAAGAACGAAGTCATACCCAGTACTTC
CDR3aa: CASSQERSHTQYF

j_gene: TRBJ2-7
v_gene: TRBV30
d_gene: NA
abundance: many
CDR3nt: TGTGCCTGGACCAAGGGGCCAGGGGAACCCCACGAGCAGTACTTC
CDR3aa: CAWTKGPGEPHEQYF

j_gene: TRBJ2-7
v_gene: TRBV20-1
d_gene: NA
abundance: many
CDR3nt: TGCAGTGCTAGAAACAGCTACGAGCAGTACTTC
CDR3aa: CSARNSYEQYF

j_gene: TRBJ1-1
v_gene: TRBV20-1
d_gene: NA
abundance: many
CDR3nt: TGCAGTGCTAGAGGGGGGGGAGTAACCTGGCTAAACACTGAAGCTTTCTTT
CDR3aa: CSARGGGVTWLNTEAFF

j_gene: TRBJ1-3
v_gene: TRBV4-3
d_gene: TRBD1
abundance: many
CDR3nt: TGCGCCAGCAGCCAAGATCGGGCACAGGGGGGTCCTGGAAACACCATATATTTT
CDR3aa: CASSQDRAQGGPGNTIYF

j_gene: TRBJ2-2
v_gene: TRBV6-2/TRBV6-3
d_gene: TRBD1
abundance: many
CDR3nt: TGTGCCAGCAGAAGGACAGGGCGGGTATCGCTGACCGGGGAGCTGTTTTTT
CDR3aa: CASRRTGRVSLTGELFF

j_gene: TRBJ2-2
v_gene: TRBV30
d_gene: TRBD1
abundance: many
CDR3nt: TGTGCCTGGAGTGGATTACAGACAGGGGGCAGGGGATGGGGGGAGCTGTTTTTT
CDR3aa: CAWSGLQTGGRGWGELFF

j_gene: TRBJ2-7
v_gene: TRBV29-1
d_gene: TRBD2
abundance: many
CDR3nt: TGCAGCGTTGAAGGACTAGCGGACTACGAGCAGTACTTC
CDR3aa: CSVEGLADYEQYF

j_gene: TRBJ2-4
v_gene: TRBV6-5
d_gene: NA
abundance: NA
CDR3nt: TGTGCCAGCAGTTACCCCCAGGGCGGCAGTGAGCAGTACTTC
CDR3aa: CASSYPQGGSEQYF

j_gene: TRBJ2-7
v_gene: TRBV5-1
d_gene: NA
abundance: many
CDR3nt: TGCGCCAGCAGCTTGGGTGTTGGCAGCCTGGGGTACGAGCAGTACTTC
CDR3aa: CASSLGVGSLGYEQYF

j_gene: TRBJ2-1
v_gene: TRBV6-2/TRBV6-3
d_gene: NA
abundance: many
CDR3nt: TGTGCCAGCAGTTGGATAGGGTCAGAGGATGAGCAGTTCTTC
CDR3aa: CASSWIGSEDEQFF

j_gene: TRBJ1-3
v_gene: TRBV27
d_gene: NA
abundance: NA
CDR3nt: TGTGCCAGCAGTCAACGAGCGGGAAACACCATATATTTT
CDR3aa: CASSQRAGNTIYF

j_gene: TRBJ1-1
v_gene: TRBV27
d_gene: NA
abundance: NA
CDR3nt: TGTGCCAGCAGTTTCCCTACGGGGGAAGCTTTCTTT
CDR3aa: CASSFPTGEAFF

j_gene: TRBJ2-7
v_gene: TRBV19
d_gene: NA
abundance: few
CDR3nt: TGTGCCAGTAGTATGCTTGGCAACGAGCAGTACTTC
CDR3aa: CASSMLGNEQYF